Listed below are T cell receptor beta chains from one sample, sequenced in a study of molecular identifiers for immune sequencing clone quantification. TCRdb used MiXCR to reprocess the PCR reads, holding one entry per CDR3 protein. Of about 65,000 distinct CDR3 sequences listed, around 17% are singletons. Sample: naive CD8+ T cells from blood, with Jurkat cell RNA spiked in. The receptors originated from a human donor in good health. Some libraries in this study had Jurkat cell RNA spiked in. Both conserved end residues are part of each CDR3. A D gene is named only where the DNA matches it firmly. Not all rows give a size; the values are once, few, many and, for expanded clones, a class.

J	size	D	V	CDR3	DNA
TRBJ2-7	NA	NA	TRBV11-2	CASSHLDEQYF	TGTGCCAGCAGCCACCTCGACGAGCAGTACTTC
TRBJ1-4	NA	TRBD1	TRBV5-6	CASSLATGGLVNEKLFF	TGTGCCAGCAGCTTGGCGACAGGGGGTTTGGTTAATGAAAAACTGTTTTTT
TRBJ2-7	many	NA	TRBV25-1	CASSDYSEQYF	TGTGCCAGCAGTGATTATTCCGAGCAGTACTTC
TRBJ1-5	many	TRBD1	TRBV2	CASSFPTGDRRNDQPQHF	TGTGCCAGCAGTTTCCCGACAGGGGATCGCCGAAATGATCAGCCCCAGCATTTT
TRBJ2-7	many	TRBD2	TRBV11-2	CASSPGSLAGVEQYF	TGTGCCAGCAGCCCCGGGAGTCTAGCGGGAGTCGAGCAGTACTTC
TRBJ2-7	many	NA	TRBV20-1	CSARDLGQPPYEQYF	TGCAGTGCTAGAGATCTTGGGCAGCCACCCTACGAGCAGTACTTC
TRBJ2-7	many	NA	TRBV6-2/TRBV6-3	CASSYTSPKGYEQYF	TGTGCCAGCAGTTACACTTCGCCGAAGGGATACGAGCAGTACTTC
TRBJ2-3	many	NA	TRBV10-3	CAISTRSTDTQYF	TGTGCCATCAGTACCCGGAGCACAGATACGCAGTATTTT
TRBJ2-7	many	TRBD2	TRBV28	CASSVIAGGSYEQYF	TGTGCCAGCAGTGTAATAGCGGGAGGGTCCTACGAGCAGTACTTC
TRBJ2-7	many	NA	TRBV5-3	CASGRGFYEQYF	TGTGCCAGCGGCCGGGGGTTTTACGAGCAGTACTTC
TRBJ2-1	many	NA	TRBV20-1	CSARVGRNLYNEQFF	TGCAGTGCTAGAGTCGGTAGAAACCTCTACAATGAGCAGTTCTTC
TRBJ2-7	many	TRBD2	TRBV28	CASSKRGPHEQYF	TGTGCCAGCAGCAAGCGGGGGCCGCACGAGCAGTACTTC
TRBJ2-4	many	NA	TRBV19	CASSIPGAHIQYF	TGTGCCAGTAGTATCCCGGGGGCACACATTCAGTACTTC
TRBJ2-5	many	TRBD2	TRBV5-5	CASSYRTSGRPDETQYF	TGTGCCAGCAGCTATCGGACTAGCGGGAGGCCGGACGAGACCCAGTACTTC
TRBJ2-2	few	NA	TRBV9	CASSVGPLTGELFF	TGTGCCAGCAGCGTAGGCCCTCTTACCGGGGAGCTGTTTTTT
TRBJ2-7	few	NA	TRBV6-6	CASPKRCQATYEQYF	TGTGCCAGCCCAAAGAGGTGTCAGGCCACCTACGAGCAGTACTTC
TRBJ1-2	many	NA	TRBV18	CASSPPGQGLYGYTF	TGTGCCAGCTCACCGCCGGGACAAGGACTCTATGGCTACACCTTC
TRBJ2-7	NA	TRBD1	TRBV4-1	CASSLRQGPYEQYF	TGCGCCAGCAGCCTCCGACAGGGGCCCTACGAGCAGTACTTC
TRBJ1-1	NA	TRBD1	TRBV13	CASWELGQGADEAFF	TGTGCCAGTTGGGAATTGGGACAGGGGGCTGATGAAGCTTTCTTT
TRBJ1-2	many	TRBD1	TRBV24-1	CATSDVTGGGYGYTF	TGTGCCACCAGTGATGTGACAGGGGGCGGCTATGGCTACACCTTC
TRBJ1-2	many	NA	TRBV20-1	CSAPDPARNYGYTF	TGCAGTGCCCCGGACCCCGCACGGAACTATGGCTACACCTTC
TRBJ2-7	NA	NA	TRBV2	CASKQPVNYEQYF	TGTGCCAGCAAGCAACCGGTAAATTACGAGCAGTACTTC
TRBJ1-5	many	TRBD1	TRBV28	CASSQSTGTGRPQHF	TGTGCCAGCAGTCAGTCGACCGGGACAGGGCGGCCCCAGCATTTT
TRBJ1-5	many	NA	TRBV4-1	CASSYSPTGYNQPQHF	TGCGCCAGCAGCTACTCTCCAACAGGGTACAATCAGCCCCAGCATTTT
TRBJ1-2	few	TRBD1	TRBV7-9	CASTQGENYGYTF	TGTGCCAGCACCCAGGGGGAAAACTATGGCTACACCTTC
TRBJ2-7	NA	NA	TRBV9	CASSVLQNGYEQYF	TGTGCCAGCAGCGTGCTGCAAAATGGGTACGAGCAGTACTTC
TRBJ2-3	many	TRBD2	TRBV27	CASRAGVGVDTQYF	TGTGCCAGTCGGGCGGGGGTCGGAGTAGATACGCAGTATTTT
TRBJ2-1	many	TRBD2	TRBV20-1	CSARAASGINNEQFF	TGCAGTGCTAGAGCGGCCAGCGGGATTAACAATGAGCAGTTCTTC
TRBJ2-2	many	NA	TRBV20-1	CSAGGVDTGELFF	TGCAGTGCAGGGGGAGTGGATACCGGGGAGCTGTTTTTT
TRBJ2-2	many	NA	TRBV6-1	CASSEAVWPYTGELFF	TGTGCCAGCAGTGAAGCTGTTTGGCCTTACACCGGGGAGCTGTTTTTT
TRBJ2-5	few	NA	TRBV7-6	CASSKGLLQETQYF	TGTGCCAGCAGCAAAGGACTGCTCCAAGAGACCCAGTACTTC
TRBJ2-7	medium-sized	TRBD2	TRBV29-1	CSVEARGTSGRGEQYF	TGCAGCGTTGAAGCCCGAGGGACTAGCGGGAGAGGAGAGCAGTACTTC
TRBJ2-1	NA	TRBD2	TRBV5-6	CASSALGLAGGPGNEQFF	TGTGCCAGCAGCGCGTTAGGACTAGCGGGAGGGCCGGGAAATGAGCAGTTCTTC
TRBJ2-1	many	NA	TRBV4-1	CASSLPISYNEQFF	TGCGCCAGCAGCCTGCCGATTTCCTACAATGAGCAGTTCTTC
TRBJ2-2	few	NA	TRBV4-2	CASSPRDTGELFF	TGTGCCAGCAGCCCTCGGGACACCGGGGAGCTGTTTTTT
TRBJ2-2	many	TRBD2	TRBV6-6	CASSYGLAGQSGELFF	TGTGCCAGCAGTTACGGACTAGCGGGACAGTCCGGGGAGCTGTTTTTT
TRBJ2-4	many	NA	TRBV6-1	CASSKNRADIQYF	TGTGCCAGCAGTAAGAACAGGGCGGACATTCAGTACTTC
TRBJ2-1	many	NA	TRBV28	CASIPSSDNEQFF	TGTGCCAGCATCCCCTCTAGCGACAATGAGCAGTTCTTC
TRBJ1-1	NA	NA	TRBV3-1	CASSREWGGANTEAFF	TGCGCCAGCAGCCGAGAATGGGGTGGGGCGAACACTGAAGCTTTCTTT
TRBJ2-1	many	NA	TRBV7-9	CASSPPGTVSYNEQFF	TGTGCCAGCAGCCCGCCGGGGACTGTCTCCTACAATGAGCAGTTCTTC
TRBJ2-1	many	TRBD2	TRBV11-3	CASSLDTGGRAYNEQFF	TGTGCCAGCAGCTTAGATACGGGCGGGAGGGCCTACAATGAGCAGTTCTTC
TRBJ2-1	many	TRBD2	TRBV19	CASSQLAGAPNEQFF	TGTGCCAGTAGCCAACTAGCGGGAGCCCCCAATGAGCAGTTCTTC
TRBJ2-2	many	TRBD2	TRBV12-5	CASGRGLAGSGGTGELFF	TGTGCTAGTGGCAGAGGACTAGCGGGAAGTGGAGGAACCGGGGAGCTGTTTTTT
TRBJ2-7	many	TRBD1	TRBV30	CAWSGQGYEQYF	TGTGCCTGGAGCGGACAGGGCTACGAGCAGTACTTC
TRBJ2-7	many	TRBD1	TRBV29-1	CSAVTGTGYEQYF	TGCAGCGCAGTGACCGGGACAGGCTACGAGCAGTACTTC
TRBJ2-2	many	NA	TRBV29-1	CSAIVPSATGELFF	TGCAGCGCTATCGTGCCTAGCGCAACCGGGGAGCTGTTTTTT